These 2 T cell receptor beta chains share one sample of origin, sequenced in a study of CXCR3-negative and CXCR3-positive naive CD8 T cells. The antigens these receptors bind are not known. Findings and caveats of the study: Compared with CXCR3-negative naive cells, CXCR3-positive naive cells showed more hydrophobic TRB CDR3s.

UMI-labeled TRB cDNA libraries were prepared by 5' RACE. For each CDR3 protein, TCRdb gives one entry from its re-call of the 5' RACE reads, without DNA. This table holds nearly 7,000 distinct CDR3 sequences. Sample: naive CXCR3+ CD8+ T cells from blood. Noted subset: CD45RO-CCR7+CD27+CD95- naive CD8+ T cells expressing CXCR3 (TNR3+). The receptors here all came from a human donor in good health. Some clones in this sample may be carry-over from other donors' samples.

This clonotype is identified as medium-sized from frequency. This chain uses TRBV12-3 or TRBV12-4 with TRBJ2-1; there is no DNA to check the TCRdb D call of TRBD2. The CDR3 contains 15 residues. This CDR3 is CASSRQTSGSNEQFF.

This clonotype counts as medium-sized (0.01 to 0.1%) by frequency. This CDR3 is CASSTAPGESTGELFF. V gene TRBV7-9 combines with J gene TRBJ2-2; absent DNA, TCRdb's TRBD1 call cannot be checked. The CDR3 extends over 16 amino acids. Per the germline V gene, CDR1 is SEHNR and CDR2 is FQNEAQ (reference sequence).